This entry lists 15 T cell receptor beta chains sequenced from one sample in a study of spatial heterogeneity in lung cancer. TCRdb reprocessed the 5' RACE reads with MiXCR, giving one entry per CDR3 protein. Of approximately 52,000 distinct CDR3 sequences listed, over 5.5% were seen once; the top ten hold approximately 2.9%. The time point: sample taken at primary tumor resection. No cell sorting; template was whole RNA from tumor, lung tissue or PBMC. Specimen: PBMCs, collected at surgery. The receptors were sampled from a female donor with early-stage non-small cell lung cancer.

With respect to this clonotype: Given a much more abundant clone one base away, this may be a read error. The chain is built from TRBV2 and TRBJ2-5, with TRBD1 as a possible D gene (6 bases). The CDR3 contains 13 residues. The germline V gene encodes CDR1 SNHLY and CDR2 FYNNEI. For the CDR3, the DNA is TGTGTCAGCAGCCTGGACAGTCAAGAGACCCAGTACTTC. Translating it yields CVSSLDSQETQYF.

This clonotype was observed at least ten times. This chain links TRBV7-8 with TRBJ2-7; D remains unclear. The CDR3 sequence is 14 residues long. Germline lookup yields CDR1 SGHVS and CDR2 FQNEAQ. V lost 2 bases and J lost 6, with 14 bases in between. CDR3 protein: CASSLTLGPSEQYF. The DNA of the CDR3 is TGTGCCAGCAGCTTAACACTCGGGCCCTCCGAGCAGTACTTC. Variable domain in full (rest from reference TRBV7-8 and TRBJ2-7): GAGVSQSPRYKVAKRGQDVALRCDPISGHVSLFWYQQALGQGPEFLTYFQNEAQLDKSGLPSDRFFAERPEGSVSTLKIQRTQQEDSAVYLCASSLTLGPSEQYFGPGTRLTVT.

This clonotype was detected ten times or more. CDR3 sequence reads: CATPGPMNTEAFF. The CDR3 DNA sequence: TGCGCCACTCCGGGGCCGATGAACACTGAAGCTTTCTTT. The rearrangement uses TRBV23-1 and TRBJ1-1; maybe TRBD1 (5 bases). TRBV23-1 falls under the ORF class, with uncertain function. Trimming removed 10 bases from V and 0 bases from J, with 12 bases in between. The CDR3 totals 13 residues.

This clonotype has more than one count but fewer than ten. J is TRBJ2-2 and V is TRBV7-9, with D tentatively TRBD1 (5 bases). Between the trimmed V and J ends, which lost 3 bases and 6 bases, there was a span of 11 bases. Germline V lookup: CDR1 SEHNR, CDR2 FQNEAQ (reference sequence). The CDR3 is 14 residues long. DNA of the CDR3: TGTGCCAGCAGCTTTACAGGCGTGGCCGGGGAGCTGTTTTTT. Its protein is CASSFTGVAGELFF.

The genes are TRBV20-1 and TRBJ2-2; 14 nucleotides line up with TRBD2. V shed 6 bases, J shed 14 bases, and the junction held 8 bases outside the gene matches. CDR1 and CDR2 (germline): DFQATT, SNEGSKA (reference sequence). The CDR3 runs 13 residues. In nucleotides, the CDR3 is TGCAGTGCCCCTAGACTAGCGGGGGGGCCTCTGTTTTTT. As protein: CSAPRLAGGPLFF.

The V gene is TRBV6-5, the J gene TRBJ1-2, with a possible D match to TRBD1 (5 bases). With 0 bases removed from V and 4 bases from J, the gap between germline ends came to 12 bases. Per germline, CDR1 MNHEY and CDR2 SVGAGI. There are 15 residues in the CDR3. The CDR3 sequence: CASSYSAQGTYGYTF. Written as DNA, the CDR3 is TGTGCCAGCAGTTACTCTGCCCAGGGAACCTATGGCTACACCTTC.

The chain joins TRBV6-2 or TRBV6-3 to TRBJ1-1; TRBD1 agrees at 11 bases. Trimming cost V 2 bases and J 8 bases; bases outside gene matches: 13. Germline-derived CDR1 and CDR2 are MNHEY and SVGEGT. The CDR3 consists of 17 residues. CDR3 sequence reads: CASSYPGQGAERSEAFF. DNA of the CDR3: TGTGCCAGCAGTTACCCCGGACAGGGGGCGGAAAGAAGCGAAGCTTTCTTT.

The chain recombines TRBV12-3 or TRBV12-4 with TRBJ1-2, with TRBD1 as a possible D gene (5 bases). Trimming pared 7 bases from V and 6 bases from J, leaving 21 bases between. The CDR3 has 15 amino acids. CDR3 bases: TGTGCCAGCACCCCAACCGGGACCCAGCGTCATGGCTACACCTTC. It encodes CASTPTGTQRHGYTF.

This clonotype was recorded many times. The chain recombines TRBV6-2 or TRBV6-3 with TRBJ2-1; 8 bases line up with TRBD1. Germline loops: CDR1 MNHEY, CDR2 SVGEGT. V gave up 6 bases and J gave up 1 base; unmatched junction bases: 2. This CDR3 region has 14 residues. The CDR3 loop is CASRRTGSYNEQFF. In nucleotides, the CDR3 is TGTGCCAGCAGGAGGACAGGGTCCTACAATGAGCAGTTCTTC.

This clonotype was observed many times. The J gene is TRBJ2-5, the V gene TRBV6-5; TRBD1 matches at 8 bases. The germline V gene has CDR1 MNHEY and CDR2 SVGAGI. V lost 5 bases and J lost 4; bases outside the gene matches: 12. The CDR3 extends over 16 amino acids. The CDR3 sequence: CASSLRTGSDLETQYF. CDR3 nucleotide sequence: TGTGCCAGCAGTCTCCGGACAGGGTCTGACCTAGAGACCCAGTACTTC.

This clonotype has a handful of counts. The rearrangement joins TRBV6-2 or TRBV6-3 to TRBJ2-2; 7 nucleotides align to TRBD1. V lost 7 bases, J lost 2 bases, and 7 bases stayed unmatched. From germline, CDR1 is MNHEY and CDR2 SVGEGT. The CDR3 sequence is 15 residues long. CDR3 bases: TGTGCCAGCAAGAAAGGGGGCTTCAACACCGGGGAGCTGTTTTTT. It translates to CASKKGGFNTGELFF.

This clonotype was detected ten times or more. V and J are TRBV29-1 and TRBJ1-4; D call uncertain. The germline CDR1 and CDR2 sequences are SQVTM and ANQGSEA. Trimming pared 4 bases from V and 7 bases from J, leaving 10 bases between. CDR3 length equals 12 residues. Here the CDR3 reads CSVGTGSEKLFF. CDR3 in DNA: TGCAGCGTTGGTACGGGAAGTGAAAAACTGTTTTTT.

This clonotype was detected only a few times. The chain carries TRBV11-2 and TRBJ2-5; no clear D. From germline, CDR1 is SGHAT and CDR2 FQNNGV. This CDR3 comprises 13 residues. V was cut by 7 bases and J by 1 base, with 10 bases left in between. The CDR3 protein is CASTTAGQETQYF. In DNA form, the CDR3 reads TGTGCCAGCACCACGGCAGGCCAAGAGACCCAGTACTTC.

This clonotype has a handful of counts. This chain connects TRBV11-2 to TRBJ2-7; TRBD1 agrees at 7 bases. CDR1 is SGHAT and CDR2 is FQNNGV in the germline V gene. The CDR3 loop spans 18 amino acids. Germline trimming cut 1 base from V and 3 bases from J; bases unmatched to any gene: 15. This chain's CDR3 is CASSLARGPTGLYYEQYF. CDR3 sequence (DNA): TGTGCCAGCAGCTTAGCGCGCGGGCCGACAGGGCTTTACTACGAGCAGTACTTC.

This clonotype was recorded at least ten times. The CDR3 sequence is CASSFANQPQHF. Written as DNA, the CDR3 is TGTGCCAGCAGTTTCGCCAATCAGCCCCAGCATTTT. The chain recombines TRBV28 with TRBJ1-5; unclear D gene. Trimming left V 3 bases short and J 3 bases short, with 3 bases between. Germline V CDR1 and CDR2: MDHEN, SYDVKM. This CDR3 spans 12 amino acids.